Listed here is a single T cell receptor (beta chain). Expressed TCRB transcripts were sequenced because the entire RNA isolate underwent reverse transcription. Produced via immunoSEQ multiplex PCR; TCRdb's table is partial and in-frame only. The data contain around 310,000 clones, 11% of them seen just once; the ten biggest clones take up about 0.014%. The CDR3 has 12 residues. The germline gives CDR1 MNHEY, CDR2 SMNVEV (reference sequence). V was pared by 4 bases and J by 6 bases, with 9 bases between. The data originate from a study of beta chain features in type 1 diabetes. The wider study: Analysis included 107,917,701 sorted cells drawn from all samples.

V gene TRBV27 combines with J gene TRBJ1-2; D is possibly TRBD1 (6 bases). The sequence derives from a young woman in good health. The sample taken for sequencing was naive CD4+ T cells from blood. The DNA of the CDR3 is TGTGCCAGCAGTTCCCAGGGGAATGGCTACACCTTC. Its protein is CASSSQGNGYTF.